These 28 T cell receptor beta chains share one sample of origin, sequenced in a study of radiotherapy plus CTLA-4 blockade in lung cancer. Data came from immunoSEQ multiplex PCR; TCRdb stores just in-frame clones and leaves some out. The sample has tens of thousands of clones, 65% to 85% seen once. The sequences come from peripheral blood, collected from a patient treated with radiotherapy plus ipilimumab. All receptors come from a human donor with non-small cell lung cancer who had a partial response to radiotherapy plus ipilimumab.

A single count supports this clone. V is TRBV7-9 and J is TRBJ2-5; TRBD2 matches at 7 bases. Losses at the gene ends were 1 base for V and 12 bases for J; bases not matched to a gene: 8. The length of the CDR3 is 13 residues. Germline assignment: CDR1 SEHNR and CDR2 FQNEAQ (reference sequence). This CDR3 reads CASSLEGGSSKYF. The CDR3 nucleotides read TGTGCCAGCAGCTTAGAGGGAGGGTCGTCCAAGTACTTC.

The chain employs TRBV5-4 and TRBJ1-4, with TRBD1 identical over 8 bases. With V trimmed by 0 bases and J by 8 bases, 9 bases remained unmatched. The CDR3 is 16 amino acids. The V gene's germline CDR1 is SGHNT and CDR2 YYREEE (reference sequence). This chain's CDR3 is CASSLGGRGRQEKLFF. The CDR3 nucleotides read TGTGCCAGCAGCTTGGGAGGCAGGGGGCGCCAGGAAAAACTGTTTTTT.

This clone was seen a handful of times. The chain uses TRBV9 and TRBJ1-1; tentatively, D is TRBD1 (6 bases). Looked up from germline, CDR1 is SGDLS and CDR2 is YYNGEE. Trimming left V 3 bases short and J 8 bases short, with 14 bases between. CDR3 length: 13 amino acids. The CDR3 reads CASSDWTATEAFF. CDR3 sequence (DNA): TGTGCCAGCAGCGACTGGACAGCCACGGAAGCTTTCTTT. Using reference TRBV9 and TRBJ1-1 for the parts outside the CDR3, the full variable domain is DSGVTQTPKHLITATGQRVTLRCSPRSGDLSVYWYQQSLDQGLQFLIQYYNGEERAKGNILERFSAQQFPDLHSELNLSSLELGDSALYFCASSDWTATEAFFGQGTRLTVV.

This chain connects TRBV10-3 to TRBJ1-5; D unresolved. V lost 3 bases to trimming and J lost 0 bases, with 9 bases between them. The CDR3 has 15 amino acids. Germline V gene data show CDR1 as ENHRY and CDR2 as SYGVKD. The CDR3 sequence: CAISDTPDSNQPQHF. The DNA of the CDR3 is TGTGCCATCAGTGATACGCCAGATAGCAATCAGCCCCAGCATTTT.

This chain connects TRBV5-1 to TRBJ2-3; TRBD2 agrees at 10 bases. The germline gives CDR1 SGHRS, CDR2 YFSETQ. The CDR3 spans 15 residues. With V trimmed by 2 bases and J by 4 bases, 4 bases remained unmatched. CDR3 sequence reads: CASSLSGGASDTQYF. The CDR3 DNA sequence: TGCGCCAGCAGCTTAAGCGGGGGGGCGTCAGATACGCAGTATTTT.

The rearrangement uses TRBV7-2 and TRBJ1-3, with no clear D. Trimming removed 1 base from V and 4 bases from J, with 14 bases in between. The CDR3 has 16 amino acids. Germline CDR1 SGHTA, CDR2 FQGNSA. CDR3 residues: CASSLDSGSGGNTIYF. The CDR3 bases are TGTGCCAGCAGCTTAGACAGCGGGTCGGGGGGAAACACCATATATTTT.

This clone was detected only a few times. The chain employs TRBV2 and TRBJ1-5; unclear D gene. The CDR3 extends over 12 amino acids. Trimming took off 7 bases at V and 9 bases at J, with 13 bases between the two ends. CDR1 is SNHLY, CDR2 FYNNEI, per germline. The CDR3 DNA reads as TGTGCCAGCAACCTCCCCGGAGGGCCCCAGCATTTT. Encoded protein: CASNLPGGPQHF.

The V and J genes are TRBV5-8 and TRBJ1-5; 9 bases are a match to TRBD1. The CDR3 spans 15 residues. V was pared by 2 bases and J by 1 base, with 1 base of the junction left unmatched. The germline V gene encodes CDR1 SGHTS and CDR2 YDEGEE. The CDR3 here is CASSFGQGSNQPQHF. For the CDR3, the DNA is TGTGCCAGCAGCTTCGGACAGGGGAGCAATCAGCCCCAGCATTTT.

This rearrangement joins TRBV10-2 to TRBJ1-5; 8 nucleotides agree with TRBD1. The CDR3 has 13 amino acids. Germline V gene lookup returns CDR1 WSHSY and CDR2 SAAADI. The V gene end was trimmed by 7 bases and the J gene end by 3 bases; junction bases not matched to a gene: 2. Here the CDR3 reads CASTDRDNQPQHF. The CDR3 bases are TGCGCCAGCACGGACAGGGACAATCAGCCCCAGCATTTT.

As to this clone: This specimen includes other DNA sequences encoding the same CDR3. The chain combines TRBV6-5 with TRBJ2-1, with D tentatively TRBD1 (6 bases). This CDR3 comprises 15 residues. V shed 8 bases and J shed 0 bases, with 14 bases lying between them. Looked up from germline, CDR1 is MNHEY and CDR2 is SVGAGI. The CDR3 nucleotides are TGTGCCAGCGCCGAGGGACATAACTCCTACAATGAGCAGTTCTTC. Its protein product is CASAEGHNSYNEQFF.

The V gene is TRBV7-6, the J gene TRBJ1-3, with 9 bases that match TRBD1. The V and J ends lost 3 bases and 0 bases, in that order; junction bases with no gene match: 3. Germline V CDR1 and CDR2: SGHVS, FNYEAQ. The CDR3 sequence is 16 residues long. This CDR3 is CASSLGTGSSGNTIYF. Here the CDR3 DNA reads TGTGCCAGCAGCTTGGGGACAGGGAGCTCTGGAAACACCATATATTTT.

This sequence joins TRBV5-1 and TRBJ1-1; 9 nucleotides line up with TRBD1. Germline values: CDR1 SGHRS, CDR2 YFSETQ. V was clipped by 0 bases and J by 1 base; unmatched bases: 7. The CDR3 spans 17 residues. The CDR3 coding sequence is TGCGCCAGCAGCTTGGCAGGGACAGGGATTTGGAACACTGAAGCTTTCTTT. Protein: CASSLAGTGIWNTEAFF.

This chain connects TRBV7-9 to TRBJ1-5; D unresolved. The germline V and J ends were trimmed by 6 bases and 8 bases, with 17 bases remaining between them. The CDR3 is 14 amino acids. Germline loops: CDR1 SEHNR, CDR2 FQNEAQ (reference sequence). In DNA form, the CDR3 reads TGTGCCAGCAGTCCGGGTCCCCTGTTGGAGCCCCAGCATTTT. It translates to CASSPGPLLEPQHF.

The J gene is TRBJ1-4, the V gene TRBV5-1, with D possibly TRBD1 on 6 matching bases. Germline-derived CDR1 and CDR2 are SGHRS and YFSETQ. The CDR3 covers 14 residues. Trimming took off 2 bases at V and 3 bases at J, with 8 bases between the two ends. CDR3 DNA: TGCGCCAGCAGCTTACAGGGCGCTAATGAAAAACTGTTTTTT. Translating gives CASSLQGANEKLFF.

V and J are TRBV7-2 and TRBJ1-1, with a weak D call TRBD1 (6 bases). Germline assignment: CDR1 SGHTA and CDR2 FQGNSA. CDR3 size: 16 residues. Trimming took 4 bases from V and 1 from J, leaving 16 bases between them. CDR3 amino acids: CASSSPLDSQNTEAFF. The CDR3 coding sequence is TGTGCCAGCAGCTCACCCTTGGACAGCCAGAACACTGAAGCTTTCTTT.

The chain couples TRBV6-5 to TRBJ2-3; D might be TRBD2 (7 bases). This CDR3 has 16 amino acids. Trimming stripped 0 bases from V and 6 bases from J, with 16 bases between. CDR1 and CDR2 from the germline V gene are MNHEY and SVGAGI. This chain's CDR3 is CASSYSGGGIWDTQYF. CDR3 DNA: TGTGCCAGCAGTTACTCGGGAGGGGGGATCTGGGATACGCAGTATTTT.

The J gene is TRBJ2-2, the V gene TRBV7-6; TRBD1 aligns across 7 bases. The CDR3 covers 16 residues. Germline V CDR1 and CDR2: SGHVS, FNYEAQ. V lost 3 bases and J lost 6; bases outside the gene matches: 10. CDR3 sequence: CASSFGEHRGSGELFF. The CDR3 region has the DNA TGTGCCAGCAGCTTCGGCGAACACAGGGGTTCCGGGGAGCTGTTTTTT.

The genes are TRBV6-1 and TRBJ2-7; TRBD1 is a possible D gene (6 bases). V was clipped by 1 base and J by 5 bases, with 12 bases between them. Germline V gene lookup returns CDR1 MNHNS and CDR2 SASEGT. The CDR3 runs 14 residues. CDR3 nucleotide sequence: TGTGCCAGCAGTGAAGTGAACAGGGTTCACGAGCAGTACTTC. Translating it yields CASSEVNRVHEQYF.

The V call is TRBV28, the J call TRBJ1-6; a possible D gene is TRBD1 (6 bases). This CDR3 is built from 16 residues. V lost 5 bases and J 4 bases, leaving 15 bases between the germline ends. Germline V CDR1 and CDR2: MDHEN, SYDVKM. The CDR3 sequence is CASSGTQGFYNSPLHF. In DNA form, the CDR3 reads TGTGCCAGCAGTGGAACACAGGGATTTTATAATTCACCCCTCCACTTT.

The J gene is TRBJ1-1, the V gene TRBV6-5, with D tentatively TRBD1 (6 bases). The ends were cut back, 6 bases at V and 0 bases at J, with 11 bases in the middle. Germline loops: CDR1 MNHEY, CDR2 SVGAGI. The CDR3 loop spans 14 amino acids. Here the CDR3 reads CASSRGGLNTEAFF. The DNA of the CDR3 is TGTGCCAGCAGCCGTGGGGGCTTGAACACTGAAGCTTTCTTT.

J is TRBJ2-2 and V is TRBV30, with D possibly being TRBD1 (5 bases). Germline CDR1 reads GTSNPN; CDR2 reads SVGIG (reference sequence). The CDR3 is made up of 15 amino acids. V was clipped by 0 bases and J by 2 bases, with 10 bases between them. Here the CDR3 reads CAWSVRTSNTGELFF. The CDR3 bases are TGTGCCTGGAGTGTAAGGACATCCAACACCGGGGAGCTGTTTTTT.

This CDR3 is CASSWAGGYTF. CDR3 sequence (DNA): TGTGCCAGCAGCTGGGCAGGGGGCTACACCTTC. This chain joins TRBV5-4 and TRBJ1-2; D might be TRBD1 (5 bases). Per the germline V gene, CDR1 is SGHNT and CDR2 is YYREEE (reference sequence). The CDR3 is made up of 11 amino acids. V dropped 3 bases and J dropped 8 bases, with 8 bases sitting between them.

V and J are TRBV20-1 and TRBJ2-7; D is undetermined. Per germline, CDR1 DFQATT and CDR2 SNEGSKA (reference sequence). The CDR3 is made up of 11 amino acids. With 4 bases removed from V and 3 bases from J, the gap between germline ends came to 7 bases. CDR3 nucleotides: TGCAGTGCTAAAGCCGTCTACGAGCAGTACTTC. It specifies CSAKAVYEQYF.

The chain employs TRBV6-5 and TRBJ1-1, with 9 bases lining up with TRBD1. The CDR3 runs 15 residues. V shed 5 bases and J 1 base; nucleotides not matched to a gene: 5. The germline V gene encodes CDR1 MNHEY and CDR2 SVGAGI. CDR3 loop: CASSPGTGTNTEAFF. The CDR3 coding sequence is TGTGCCAGCAGTCCCGGGACAGGGACGAACACTGAAGCTTTCTTT.

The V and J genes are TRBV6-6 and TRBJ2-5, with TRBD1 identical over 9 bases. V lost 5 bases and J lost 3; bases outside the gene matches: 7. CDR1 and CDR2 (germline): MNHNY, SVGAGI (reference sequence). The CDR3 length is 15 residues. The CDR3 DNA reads TGTGCCAGCAGTCCAGGACAGGGGAGGGAAGAGACCCAGTACTTC. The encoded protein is CASSPGQGREETQYF.

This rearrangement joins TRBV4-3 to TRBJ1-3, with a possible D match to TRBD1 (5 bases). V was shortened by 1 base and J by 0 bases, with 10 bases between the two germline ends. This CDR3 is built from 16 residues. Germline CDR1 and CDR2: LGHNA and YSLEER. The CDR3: CASSQGDRDSGNTIYF. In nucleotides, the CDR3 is TGCGCCAGCAGCCAAGGAGACAGAGACTCTGGAAACACCATATATTTT.

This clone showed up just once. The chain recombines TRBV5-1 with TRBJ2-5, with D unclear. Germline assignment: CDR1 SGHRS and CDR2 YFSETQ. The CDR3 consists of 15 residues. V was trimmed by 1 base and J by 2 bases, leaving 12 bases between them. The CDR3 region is CASSLSPTQQETQYF. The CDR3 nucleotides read TGCGCCAGCAGCTTGTCACCCACGCAGCAAGAGACCCAGTACTTC.

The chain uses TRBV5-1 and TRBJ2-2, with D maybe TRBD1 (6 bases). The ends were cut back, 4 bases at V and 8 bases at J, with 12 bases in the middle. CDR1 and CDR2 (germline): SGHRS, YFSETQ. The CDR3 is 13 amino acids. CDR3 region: CASSRTVQGELFF. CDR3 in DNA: TGCGCCAGCAGCCGGACAGTTCAGGGGGAGCTGTTTTTT.